Presented here are 20 T cell receptor beta chains from one specimen sequenced in a study of blood T cell repertoires in COVID-19. Sequenced by immunoSEQ multiplex PCR; TCRdb stores in-frame clones only, minus some. Altogether around 69,000 clones are present, 85% being singletons, with the ten largest covering roughly 25%. The specimen sequenced was peripheral blood. The receptors were gathered from a man aged 45 to 65 with acute or convalescent COVID-19.

V is TRBV6-6 and J is TRBJ1-6, with D hard to call. The CDR3 runs 15 residues. Germline V gene lookup returns CDR1 MNHNY and CDR2 SVGAGI (reference sequence). Trimming shortened V by 7 bases and J by 7 bases, and 17 bases separated the two germline ends. CDR3 bases: TGTGCCAGCAAACCTACGGAGGGCACGAATTCACCCCTCCACTTT. Translated: CASKPTEGTNSPLHF.

The sample holds a few counts of this clone. The rearrangement joins TRBV9 to TRBJ1-3, with 7 nucleotides matching TRBD1. Trimming took 3 bases from V and 0 from J; bases not matched to a gene: 12. There are 18 residues in the CDR3. Per the germline V gene, CDR1 is SGDLS and CDR2 is YYNGEE. The CDR3 loop reads CASSADRYSKFSGNTIYF. The CDR3 bases are TGTGCCAGCAGCGCGGACAGGTACTCGAAGTTCTCTGGAAACACCATATATTTT.

The rearrangement uses TRBV19 and TRBJ2-5, with 9 nucleotides matching TRBD2. After removal of 11 bases from V and 0 bases from J, the junction contained 16 bases not matched to a gene. The CDR3 runs 17 residues. Germline-derived CDR1 and CDR2 are LNHDA and SQIVND (reference sequence). CDR3 sequence (DNA): TGTGCCCGTCGTCGGGGCGGGGCGGGGGGGTACCAAGAGACCCAGTACTTC. Translated, it gives CARRRGGAGGYQETQYF.

In nucleotides, the CDR3 is TGTGCCAGCAGCTTGTACGGGGGAGAGAACACCGGGGAGCTGTTTTTT. It encodes CASSLYGGENTGELFF. The V and J genes are TRBV11-3 and TRBJ2-2, with D possibly matching TRBD2 (6 bases). Trimming took off 3 bases at V and 1 base at J, with 12 bases between the two ends. This CDR3 has 16 residues. The germline gives CDR1 SGHNT, CDR2 YENEEA.

V usage is TRBV5-6 and J usage is TRBJ1-2; D is ambiguous. Germline V gene sequence: CDR1 SGHDT, CDR2 YYEEEE. The CDR3 runs to 12 residues. V was pared by 0 bases and J by 7 bases, with 7 bases between. Here the CDR3 DNA reads TGTGCCAGCAGCTTGGAACGGTTTGGCTACACCTTC. Translation: CASSLERFGYTF.

The chain is built from TRBV30 and TRBJ2-1, with 11 positions matching TRBD2. Unmatched junction bases numbered 2, after V lost 1 base and J lost 0 bases. The CDR3 is 16 amino acids. Germline CDR1 GTSNPN, CDR2 SVGIG (reference sequence). The CDR3 nucleotides are TGTGCCTGGAGTGAACTAGCGGGGGCCTCCTACAATGAGCAGTTCTTC. Protein: CAWSELAGASYNEQFF.

In its sample, this clone was seen once. CDR3 nucleotide sequence: TGTGCCAGCAGCTCCAAAACAATCGGGACTAGCGGGCTCACCTACGAGCAGTACTTC. Translating gives CASSSKTIGTSGLTYEQYF. V is TRBV7-8 and J is TRBJ2-7, with 12 bases aligning to TRBD2. CDR1 is SGHVS, CDR2 FQNEAQ, per germline. V gave up 4 bases and J gave up 2 bases; unmatched junction bases: 15. This CDR3 spans 19 amino acids.

The rearrangement uses TRBV19 and TRBJ2-2, with D perhaps TRBD1 (6 bases). The CDR3 sequence is 15 residues long. CDR1 LNHDA and CDR2 SQIVND come from the germline V gene (reference sequence). Trimming pared 7 bases from V and 2 bases from J, leaving 14 bases between. The CDR3 is CASNLGRGNTGELFF. DNA for the CDR3: TGTGCCAGTAATTTGGGCAGGGGAAACACCGGGGAGCTGTTTTTT.

This clone appeared a few times. The chain carries TRBV2 and TRBJ1-2, with a tentative D call TRBD1 (6 bases). Trimming took off 6 bases at V and 6 bases at J, with 14 bases between the two ends. Germline loops: CDR1 SNHLY, CDR2 FYNNEI. This CDR3 spans 13 amino acids. The CDR3 loop is CASRAGQYDGYTF. CDR3 nucleotides: TGTGCCAGCAGGGCTGGACAGTATGATGGCTACACCTTC.

This chain uses TRBV4-1 with TRBJ1-5; no clear D gene. Germline V gene sequence: CDR1 MGHRA, CDR2 YSYEKL. V lost 0 bases to trimming and J lost 6 bases, with 12 bases between them. The CDR3 length is 15 residues. The CDR3 protein is CASSQDGFSAQPQHF. CDR3 nucleotides: TGCGCCAGCAGCCAAGACGGGTTTTCAGCTCAGCCCCAGCATTTT.

The J gene is TRBJ1-5, the V gene TRBV10-3; no firm D call. CDR3 size: 14 residues. V lost 3 bases, J lost 3 bases, and 9 bases lay in between. Germline CDR1 ENHRY, CDR2 SYGVKD. CDR3 DNA sequence: TGTGCCATCAGTGATGACACGTACAATCAGCCCCAGCATTTT. It encodes CAISDDTYNQPQHF.

V and J are TRBV29-1 and TRBJ1-2; 10 nucleotides agree with TRBD1. V was pared by 6 bases and J by 0 bases, with 1 base of the junction left unmatched. CDR3 length: 13 residues. Germline assignment: CDR1 SQVTM and CDR2 ANQGSEA. The CDR3 nucleotides are TGCAGCGTAGGGACAGGGGCTAACTATGGCTACACCTTC. Its translation: CSVGTGANYGYTF. Filled out from reference TRBV29-1 and TRBJ1-2, the complete variable domain reads SAVISQKPSRDICQRGTSLTIQCQVDSQVTMMFWYRQQPGQSLTLIATANQGSEATYESGFVIDKFPISRPNLTFSTLTVSNMSPEDSSIYLCSVGTGANYGYTFGSGTRLTVV.

This clone turned up a few times. The chain carries TRBV5-1 and TRBJ2-5; TRBD1 might be the D (7 bases). V lost 4 bases and J lost 0, with 10 bases in between. Germline CDR1 SGHRS, CDR2 YFSETQ. The CDR3 runs to 14 residues. The DNA of the CDR3 is TGCGCCAGCAGCGGAGGGGGCAACCAAGAGACCCAGTACTTC. Translated: CASSGGGNQETQYF. The full variable domain, completed using reference TRBV5-1 and TRBJ2-5, is KAGVTQTPRYLIKTRGQQVTLSCSPISGHRSVSWYQQTPGQGLQFLFEYFSETQRNKGNFPGRFSGRQFSNSRSEMNVSTLELGDSALYLCASSGGGNQETQYFGPGTRLLVL.

Concerning this clone itself: One end of the junction is discordant with germline, which a read error may explain. V is TRBV5-1 and J is TRBJ2-3; TRBD2 is a possible D gene (6 bases). Germline V gene sequence: CDR1 SGHRS, CDR2 YFSETQ. The CDR3 extends over 15 amino acids. The CDR3 here is CVSSLAGTGTDTQYF. In nucleotides, the CDR3 is TGCGTCAGCAGCTTGGCAGGGACTGGCACAGATACGCAGTATTTT.

The V and J genes are TRBV21-1 and TRBJ1-4; TRBD1 is the table's D call and was not checked against the DNA. TRBV21-1 is assigned pseudogene status. The CDR3 runs 17 residues. CDR3 nucleotides: TGTGCCAGCAGCAAAGGGTACAGATCTCCAACTAATGAAAAACTGTTTTTT. Residues: CASSKGYRSPTNEKLFF.

The rearrangement uses TRBV18 and TRBJ1-6; D is unresolved. CDR3 length: 16 amino acids. Per the germline V gene, CDR1 is KGHSH and CDR2 is LQKENI. Trimming took 0 bases from V and 6 from J, leaving 12 bases between them. CDR3 DNA sequence: TGTGCCAGCTCACCACCGGTTACTGGACTTAATTCACCCCTCCACTTT. Protein sequence: CASSPPVTGLNSPLHF.

The rearrangement links TRBV10-3 to TRBJ2-3; 7 nucleotides line up with TRBD1. The CDR3 is 14 residues long. V dropped 10 bases and J dropped 0; count of bases not matched to a gene: 7. In germline, CDR1 is ENHRY, CDR2 SYGVKD. The CDR3 reads CATMDRSSTDTQYF. The CDR3 DNA sequence: TGTGCCACGATGGACAGGTCCAGCACAGATACGCAGTATTTT.

The chain uses TRBV5-1 and TRBJ2-3; 12 positions agree with TRBD1. This CDR3 has 18 residues. Losses at the gene ends were 4 bases for V and 0 bases for J; bases not matched to a gene: 9. Germline V CDR1 and CDR2: SGHRS, YFSETQ. The chain's CDR3 is CASSPGQGADTSTDTQYF. The CDR3 bases are TGCGCCAGCAGCCCGGGACAGGGGGCTGATACGAGCACAGATACGCAGTATTTT. Using reference TRBV5-1 and TRBJ2-3 for the parts outside the CDR3, the full variable domain is KAGVTQTPRYLIKTRGQQVTLSCSPISGHRSVSWYQQTPGQGLQFLFEYFSETQRNKGNFPGRFSGRQFSNSRSEMNVSTLELGDSALYLCASSPGQGADTSTDTQYFGPGTRLTVL.

The chain recombines TRBV5-8 with TRBJ2-5; 8 positions match TRBD1. The CDR3 has 13 residues. With V trimmed by 4 bases and J by 4 bases, 3 bases remained unmatched. Germline lookup yields CDR1 SGHTS and CDR2 YDEGEE. In DNA, the CDR3 is TGTGCCAGCAGCGTGACAGGGGTAGAGACCCAGTACTTC. This sequence encodes CASSVTGVETQYF.

A note on this clone: Other nucleotide sequences in the sample specify the same CDR3. The rearrangement joins TRBV4-1 to TRBJ2-2; D may be TRBD1 (6 bases). Germline V gene lookup returns CDR1 MGHRA and CDR2 YSYEKL. Trimming removed 3 bases at V and 7 bases at J, with 27 bases between. The CDR3 spans 19 residues. The CDR3 DNA sequence: TGCGCCAGCAGCCAGGGCTCCCAACTCGGGACAAGGATGGTCGGGGAGCTGTTTTTT. Translation gives CASSQGSQLGTRMVGELFF.